Listed below are T cell receptor beta chains from one sample, sequenced in a study of OX40 agonist ivuxolimab in advanced cancers. Data came from immunoSEQ multiplex PCR; TCRdb stores just in-frame clones and leaves some out. The sample holds 55,000 to 85,000 clones; roughly 90% are singletons and the top ten take less than 10%. This specimen consisted of CD4+ or CD8+ T cells sorted from blood, obtained in a trial of the OX40 agonist ivuxolimab. These receptors came from an adult with an advanced solid tumor such as melanoma, head and neck, liver or kidney cancer. The conserved cysteine and the conserved F or W are not part of the CDR3 here. The order of the fields is V gene, J gene, clone size, CDR3 protein. Size is omitted from some rows. Given values are once, few, many or a class for expanded clones.

V: TRBV4-1
J: TRBJ2-7
size: .
CDR3: ASSQLGQFSYEQY

V: TRBV29-1
J: TRBJ2-1
size: .
CDR3: SAAKGLAGNEQF

V: TRBV9
J: TRBJ2-7
size: .
CDR3: ASSVAPNRESDEQY

V: TRBV5-4
J: TRBJ2-5
size: .
CDR3: ASSRHDRVETQY

V: TRBV7-2
J: TRBJ2-2
size: .
CDR3: ASSSWDQTGELF

V: TRBV19
J: TRBJ1-4
size: .
CDR3: ASSIMTGGEEKLF

V: TRBV25-1
J: TRBJ2-3
size: .
CDR3: ASSPSGSDTQY

V: TRBV27
J: TRBJ2-1
size: once
CDR3: ASSLSGAPNEQF

V: TRBV9
J: TRBJ1-1
size: .
CDR3: ASSVGRLAEAF

V: TRBV27
J: TRBJ2-1
size: once
CDR3: ASSYGSNEQF